The 8 T cell receptor beta chains listed next were all sequenced from one sample in a study of shared clonotypes between healthy human individuals. Using immunoSEQ multiplex PCR, the repertoire was profiled, and TCRdb retains in-frame clones only, with some absent. Here the sample spans around 1,900,000 clones, 90% to 95% being singletons. Naivety among CD8 cells was defined by CD45RO negativity and positive CCR7 selection, thereby excluding terminally differentiated effector memory CD45RA+ cells. Specimen: naive CD8+ T cells from PBMCs. Receptors were obtained from a young man in good health. Some clones in this sample may be carry-over from other donors' samples.

The J gene is TRBJ2-7, the V gene TRBV7-9; 10 bases are shared with TRBD1. V shed 2 bases, J shed 2 bases, and the junction held 15 bases outside the gene matches. There are 19 residues in the CDR3. Germline lookup yields CDR1 SEHNR and CDR2 FQNEAQ (reference sequence). CDR3 sequence reads: CASSLNDRDRGLDPYEQYF. Written as DNA, the CDR3 is TGTGCCAGCAGCTTAAATGACCGGGACAGGGGATTAGACCCCTACGAGCAGTACTTC.

This clone has just a few counts. The V gene is TRBV27, the J gene TRBJ1-1, with D possibly TRBD1 on 5 matching bases. Trimming pared 2 bases from V and 1 base from J, leaving 8 bases between. Germline lookup yields CDR1 MNHEY and CDR2 SMNVEV (reference sequence). The CDR3 is 14 amino acids. CDR3 loop: CASSLPGTNTEAFF. The CDR3 coding sequence is TGTGCCAGCAGTTTACCGGGGACGAACACTGAAGCTTTCTTT.

A word on this clone: This sample also contains other DNA sequences that code for the same CDR3. The V call is TRBV7-2, the J call TRBJ2-7; D unresolved. Trimming cost V 2 bases and J 4 bases, with 9 bases left between them. The CDR3 sequence is 13 residues long. CDR1 is SGHTA, CDR2 FQGNSA, per germline. CDR3: CASSLFLGYEQYF. The CDR3 DNA follows: TGTGCCAGCAGCTTATTTTTAGGATACGAGCAGTACTTC.

In the case of this clone: At the DNA level, this CDR3 is encoded by other sequences in the same sample as well. The chain is built from TRBV27 and TRBJ2-2; the D is unclear. The germline V gene has CDR1 MNHEY and CDR2 SMNVEV (reference sequence). V was cut by 2 bases and J by 5 bases, with 6 bases left in between. The CDR3 is 13 amino acids. The CDR3 sequence: CASSLGRTGELFF. The CDR3 DNA reads TGTGCCAGCAGTTTAGGAAGGACCGGGGAGCTGTTTTTT.

The chain combines TRBV11-2 with TRBJ2-3, with D unresolved. Germline-derived CDR1 and CDR2 are SGHAT and FQNNGV. V lost 8 bases to trimming and J lost 6 bases, with 6 bases between them. This CDR3 comprises 10 residues. Here the CDR3 reads CASHRDTQYF. CDR3 nucleotides: TGTGCCAGCCATCGTGATACGCAGTATTTT.

This clone is a singleton in its sample. This rearrangement joins TRBV7-9 to TRBJ2-1; possibly TRBD1 or TRBD2 for D (5 bases each). The CDR3 contains 16 residues. V lost 0 bases and J lost 0, with 9 bases in between. Germline lookup yields CDR1 SEHNR and CDR2 FQNEAQ (reference sequence). The CDR3 protein is CASSLAWGSSYNEQFF. CDR3 nucleotides: TGTGCCAGCAGCTTAGCTTGGGGGAGCTCCTACAATGAGCAGTTCTTC.

The chain employs TRBV15 and TRBJ2-7; 7 nucleotides align to TRBD1. Germline V gene lookup returns CDR1 LNHNV and CDR2 YYDKDF (reference sequence). The CDR3 sequence is 13 residues long. The ends lost 9 bases at V and 2 bases at J; junction bases unmatched: 7. As DNA, the CDR3 is TGTGCCACAGGAGAGGGGGCGACCTACGAGCAGTACTTC. Its protein product is CATGEGATYEQYF.

With respect to this clone: Within the sample, other DNA sequences also encode this same CDR3. This chain connects TRBV27 to TRBJ2-7; D gene ambiguous. Trimming left V 6 bases short and J 1 base short, with 10 bases between. The germline CDR1 and CDR2 sequences are MNHEY and SMNVEV (reference sequence). CDR3 length: 13 residues. The CDR3 coding sequence is TGTGCCAGCAGCGTCGGCAATTCCTACGAGCAGTACTTC. The encoded protein is CASSVGNSYEQYF.